These 5 T cell receptor beta chains originate from one sample sequenced in a study of T cell repertoires in cytomegalovirus infection. The antigens for these receptors are not known. TCRdb re-called the reads with MiXCR, one entry per CDR3 protein. This sample has tens of thousands of distinct CDR3 sequences, with roughly a fifth found just once. Sample: CD8+ T cells from cultured PBMCs, taken from culture after CMV antigen stimulation. The receptors here all came from a human donor in good health (CMV status not recorded). Some clones in this sample may be carry-over from other donors' samples.

This clonotype was counted only a few times. This chain uses TRBV6-5 with TRBJ2-2; the match to TRBD1 covers 7 bases. Germline CDR1 and CDR2: MNHEY and SVGAGI. The CDR3 contains 17 residues. After removal of 6 bases from V and 5 bases from J, the junction contained 15 bases not matched to a gene. The CDR3: CASSLRLNTGVTGELFF. In nucleotides, the CDR3 is TGTGCCAGCAGCCTACGCCTAAACACAGGGGTAACCGGGGAGCTGTTTTTT.

The V and J genes are TRBV7-6 and TRBJ2-2, with 10 nucleotides matching TRBD1. The CDR3 covers 17 residues. Per the germline V gene, CDR1 is SGHVS and CDR2 is FNYEAQ. V lost 5 bases, J lost 3 bases, and 9 bases stayed unmatched. CDR3 in amino acids: CASSTHPGTGDTGELFF. As DNA, the CDR3 is TGTGCCAGCAGCACCCATCCCGGGACAGGGGACACCGGGGAGCTGTTTTTT.

The chain is built from TRBV4-1 and TRBJ1-1; D unclear. In germline, CDR1 is MGHRA, CDR2 YSYEKL. The V end was cut by 0 bases, the J end by 11 bases, with 10 bases between. The CDR3 is made up of 12 amino acids. CDR3 sequence: CASSQDFEGAFF. The CDR3 region has the DNA TGCGCCAGCAGCCAAGATTTCGAGGGTGCTTTCTTT.

For the CDR3, the DNA is TGCAGCGTTGAAGCCAGGACCGGACCAAAAAACTATGGCTACACCTTC. Its translation: CSVEARTGPKNYGYTF. The chain carries TRBV29-1 and TRBJ1-2; no firm D call. V lost 1 base and J lost 2, with 17 bases in between. CDR1 is SQVTM, CDR2 ANQGSEA, per germline. The CDR3 extends over 16 amino acids.

There are a few counts of this clonotype. V gene TRBV15 combines with J gene TRBJ2-5; 7 bases map to TRBD2. The germline CDR1 and CDR2 sequences are LNHNV and YYDKDF (reference sequence). This CDR3 contains 17 residues. After removal of 0 bases from V and 0 bases from J, the junction contained 7 bases not matched to a gene. The CDR3 here is CATSRDGGLVHQETQYF. The CDR3 DNA is TGTGCCACCAGCAGAGATGGCGGACTAGTTCACCAAGAGACCCAGTACTTC. Based on the CDR3 plus reference TRBV15 and TRBJ2-5, the full variable domain is DAMVIQNPRYQVTQFGKPVTLSCSQTLNHNVMYWYQQKSSQAPKLLFHYYDKDFNNEADTPDNFQSRRPNTSFCFLDIRSPGLGDTAMYLCATSRDGGLVHQETQYFGPGTRLLVL.